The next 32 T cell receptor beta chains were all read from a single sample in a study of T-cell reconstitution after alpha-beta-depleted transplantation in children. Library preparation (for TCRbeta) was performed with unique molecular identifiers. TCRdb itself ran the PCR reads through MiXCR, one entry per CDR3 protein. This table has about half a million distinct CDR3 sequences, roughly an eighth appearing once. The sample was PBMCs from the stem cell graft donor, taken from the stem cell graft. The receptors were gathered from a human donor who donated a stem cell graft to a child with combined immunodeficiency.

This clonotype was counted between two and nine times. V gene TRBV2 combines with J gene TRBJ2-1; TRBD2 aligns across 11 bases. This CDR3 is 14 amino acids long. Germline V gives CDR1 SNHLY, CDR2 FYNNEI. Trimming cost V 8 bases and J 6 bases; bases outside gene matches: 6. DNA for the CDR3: TGTGCCAGCGCGGAGGGGACTAGCGGCAATGAGCAGTTCTTC. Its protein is CASAEGTSGNEQFF.

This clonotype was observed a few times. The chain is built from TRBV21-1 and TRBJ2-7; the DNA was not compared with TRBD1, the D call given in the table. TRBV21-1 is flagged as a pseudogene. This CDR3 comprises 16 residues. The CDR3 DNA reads TGTGCCAGCAGCTTCAGCCCCGACAGGTCCTACTACGAGCAGTACTTC. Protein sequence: CASSFSPDRSYYEQYF.

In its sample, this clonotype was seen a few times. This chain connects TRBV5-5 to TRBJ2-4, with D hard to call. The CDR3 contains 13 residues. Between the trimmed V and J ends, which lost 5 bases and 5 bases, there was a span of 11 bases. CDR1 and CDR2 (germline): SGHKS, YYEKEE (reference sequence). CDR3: CASSTHSENIQYF. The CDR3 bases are TGTGCCAGCAGTACCCACAGTGAAAACATTCAGTACTTC.

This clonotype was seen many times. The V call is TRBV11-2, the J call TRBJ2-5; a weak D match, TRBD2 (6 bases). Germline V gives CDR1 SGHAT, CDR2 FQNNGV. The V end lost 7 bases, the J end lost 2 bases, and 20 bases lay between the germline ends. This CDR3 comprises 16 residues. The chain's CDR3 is CASTQGPRGGQETQYF. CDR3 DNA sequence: TGTGCCAGCACCCAGGGCCCGCGAGGAGGGCAAGAGACCCAGTACTTC.

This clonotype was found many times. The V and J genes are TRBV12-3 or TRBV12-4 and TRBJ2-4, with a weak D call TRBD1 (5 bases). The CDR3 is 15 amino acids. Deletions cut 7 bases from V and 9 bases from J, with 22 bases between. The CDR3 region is CASNPGAGLYGIQYF. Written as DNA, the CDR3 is TGTGCCAGCAACCCTGGGGCTGGATTATACGGCATTCAGTACTTC.

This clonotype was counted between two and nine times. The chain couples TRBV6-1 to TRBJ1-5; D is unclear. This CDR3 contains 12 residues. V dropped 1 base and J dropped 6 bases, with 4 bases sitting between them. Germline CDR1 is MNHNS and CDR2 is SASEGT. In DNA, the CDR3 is TGTGCCAGCAGTGAAGTATTTCAGCCCCAGCATTTT. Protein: CASSEVFQPQHF.

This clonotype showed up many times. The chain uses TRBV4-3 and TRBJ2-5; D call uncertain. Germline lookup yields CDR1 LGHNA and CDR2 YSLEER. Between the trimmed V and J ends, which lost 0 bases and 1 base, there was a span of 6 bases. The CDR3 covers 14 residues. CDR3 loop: CASSQEWRQETQYF. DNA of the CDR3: TGCGCCAGCAGCCAAGAATGGCGCCAAGAGACCCAGTACTTC.

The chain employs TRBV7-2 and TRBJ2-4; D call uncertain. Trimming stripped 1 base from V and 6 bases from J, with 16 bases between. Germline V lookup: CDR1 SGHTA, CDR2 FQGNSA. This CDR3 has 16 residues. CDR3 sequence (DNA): TGTGCCAGCAGCTTAGGAGTGGTCGAAAGTTTAAACATTCAGTACTTC. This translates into CASSLGVVESLNIQYF.

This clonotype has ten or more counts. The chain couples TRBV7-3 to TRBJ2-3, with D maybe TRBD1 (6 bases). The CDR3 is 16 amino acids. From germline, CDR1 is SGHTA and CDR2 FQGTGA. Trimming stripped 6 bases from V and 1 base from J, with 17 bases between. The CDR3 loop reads CASSLLRRGRTDTQYF. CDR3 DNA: TGTGCCAGCAGTCTCTTACGCAGGGGACGCACAGATACGCAGTATTTT.

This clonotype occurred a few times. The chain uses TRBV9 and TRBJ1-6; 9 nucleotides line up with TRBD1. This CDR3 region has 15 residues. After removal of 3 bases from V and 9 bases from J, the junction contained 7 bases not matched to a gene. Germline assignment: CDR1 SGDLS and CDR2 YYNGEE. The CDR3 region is CASSARQGVGSPLHF. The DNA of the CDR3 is TGTGCCAGCAGCGCCAGACAGGGGGTGGGTTCACCCCTCCACTTT.

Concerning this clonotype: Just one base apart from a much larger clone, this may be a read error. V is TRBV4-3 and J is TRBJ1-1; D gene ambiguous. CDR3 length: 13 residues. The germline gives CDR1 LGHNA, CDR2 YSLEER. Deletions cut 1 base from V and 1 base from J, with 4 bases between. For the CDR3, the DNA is TGCGCCAGCAGCCAAGCCCAGAACACTGAAGCTTTCTTT. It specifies CASSQAQNTEAFF.

CDR3 in DNA: TGTGCCAGCAGGCCGGGACAGGGTGGCCCAGAGACCCAGTACTTC. Amino acids: CASRPGQGGPETQYF. The V gene is TRBV6-1, the J gene TRBJ2-5, with TRBD1 matching 9 bases. J was trimmed by 4 bases and V by 6 bases; bases with no gene match: 9. Germline CDR1 and CDR2: MNHNS and SASEGT. This CDR3 spans 15 amino acids.

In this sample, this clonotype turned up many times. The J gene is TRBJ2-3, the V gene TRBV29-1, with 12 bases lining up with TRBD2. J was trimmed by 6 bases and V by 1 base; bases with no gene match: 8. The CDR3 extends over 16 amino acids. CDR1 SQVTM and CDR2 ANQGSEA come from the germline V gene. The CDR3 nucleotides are TGCAGCGTTGAAGCCGGACTAGCGGGGCCCCCCGATACGCAGTATTTT. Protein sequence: CSVEAGLAGPPDTQYF.

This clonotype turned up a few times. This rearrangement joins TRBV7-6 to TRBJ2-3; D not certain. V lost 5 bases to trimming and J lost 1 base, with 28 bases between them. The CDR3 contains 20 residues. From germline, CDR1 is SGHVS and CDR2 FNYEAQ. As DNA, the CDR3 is TGTGCCAGCAGCGCCGGCGGACCCATCCTTGGGCGGAACCGCACAGATACGCAGTATTTT. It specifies CASSAGGPILGRNRTDTQYF.

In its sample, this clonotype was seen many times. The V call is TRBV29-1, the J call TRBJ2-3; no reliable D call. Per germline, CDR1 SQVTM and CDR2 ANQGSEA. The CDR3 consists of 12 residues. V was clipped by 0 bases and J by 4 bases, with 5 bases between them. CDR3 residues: CSVEDLPDTQYF. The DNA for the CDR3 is TGCAGCGTTGAAGATTTACCAGATACGCAGTATTTT.

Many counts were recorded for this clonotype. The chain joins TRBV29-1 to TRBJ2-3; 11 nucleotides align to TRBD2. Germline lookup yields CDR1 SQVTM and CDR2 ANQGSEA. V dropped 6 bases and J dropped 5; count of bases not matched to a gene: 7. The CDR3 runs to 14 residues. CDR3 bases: TGCAGCGTGGAACTAGCGGGAGCGGGAGATACGCAGTATTTT. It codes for CSVELAGAGDTQYF.

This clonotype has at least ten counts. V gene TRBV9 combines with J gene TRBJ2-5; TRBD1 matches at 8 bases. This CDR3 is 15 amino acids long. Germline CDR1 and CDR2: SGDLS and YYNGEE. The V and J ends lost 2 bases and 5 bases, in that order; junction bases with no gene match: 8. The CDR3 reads CASSVHQGAGETQYF. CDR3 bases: TGTGCCAGCAGCGTTCATCAGGGGGCTGGGGAGACCCAGTACTTC.

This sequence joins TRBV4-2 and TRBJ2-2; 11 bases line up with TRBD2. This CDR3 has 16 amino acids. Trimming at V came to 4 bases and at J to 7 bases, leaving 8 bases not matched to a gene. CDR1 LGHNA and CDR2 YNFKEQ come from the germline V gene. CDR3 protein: CASSPRLAGYFGELFF. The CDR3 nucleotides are TGTGCCAGCAGCCCACGACTAGCGGGGTACTTCGGGGAGCTGTTTTTT.

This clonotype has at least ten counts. Here the CDR3 reads CASSPGALQQYF. The CDR3 nucleotides are TGTGCCAGCAGTCCCGGGGCACTCCAGCAGTACTTC. The V call is TRBV6-5, the J call TRBJ2-7; D may match TRBD1 or TRBD2 (5 bases each). CDR1 and CDR2 from the germline V gene are MNHEY and SVGAGI. Trimming stripped 5 bases from V and 8 bases from J, with 13 bases between. The CDR3 is 12 residues long.

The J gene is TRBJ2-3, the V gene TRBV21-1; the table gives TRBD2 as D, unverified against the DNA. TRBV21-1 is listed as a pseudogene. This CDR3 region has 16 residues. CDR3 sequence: CASRARASGSTDTQYF. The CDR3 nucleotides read TGTGCCAGCAGGGCAAGGGCTAGCGGGAGTACAGATACGCAGTATTTT.

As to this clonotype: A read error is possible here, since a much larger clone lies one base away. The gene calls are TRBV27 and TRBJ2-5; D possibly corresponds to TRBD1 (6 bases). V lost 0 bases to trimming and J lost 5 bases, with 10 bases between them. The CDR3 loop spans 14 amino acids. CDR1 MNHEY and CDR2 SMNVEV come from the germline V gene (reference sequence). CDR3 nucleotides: TGTGCCAGCAGTTTATCTGGGGGCTGTGAGACCCAGTACTTC. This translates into CASSLSGGCETQYF.

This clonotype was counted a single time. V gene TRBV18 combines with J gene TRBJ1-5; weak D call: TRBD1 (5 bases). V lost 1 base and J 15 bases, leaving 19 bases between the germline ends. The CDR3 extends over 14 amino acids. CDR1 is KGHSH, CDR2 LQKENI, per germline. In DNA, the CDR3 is TGTGCCAGCTCACCACAGGGGCCCCGGTCGACCCGGCATTTT. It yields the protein CASSPQGPRSTRHF.

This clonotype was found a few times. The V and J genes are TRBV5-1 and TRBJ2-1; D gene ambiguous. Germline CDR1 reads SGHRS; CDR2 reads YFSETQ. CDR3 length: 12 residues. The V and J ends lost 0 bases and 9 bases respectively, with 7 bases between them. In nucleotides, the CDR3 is TGCGCCAGCAGCTTGGGGTATGGTGAGCAGTTCTTC. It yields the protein CASSLGYGEQFF.

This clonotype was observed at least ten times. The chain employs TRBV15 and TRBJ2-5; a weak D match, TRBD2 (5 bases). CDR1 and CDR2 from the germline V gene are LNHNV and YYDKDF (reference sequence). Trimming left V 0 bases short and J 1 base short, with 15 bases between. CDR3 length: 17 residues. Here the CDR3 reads CATSRDWEFAAQETQYF. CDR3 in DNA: TGTGCCACCAGCAGAGATTGGGAGTTTGCGGCCCAAGAGACCCAGTACTTC.

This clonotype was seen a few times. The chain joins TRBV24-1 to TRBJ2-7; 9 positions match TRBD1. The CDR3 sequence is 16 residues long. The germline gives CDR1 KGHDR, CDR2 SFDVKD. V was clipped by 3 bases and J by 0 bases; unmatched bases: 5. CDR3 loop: CATSDPGQGGSYEQYF. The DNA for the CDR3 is TGTGCCACCAGTGATCCGGGACAGGGAGGCTCCTACGAGCAGTACTTC.

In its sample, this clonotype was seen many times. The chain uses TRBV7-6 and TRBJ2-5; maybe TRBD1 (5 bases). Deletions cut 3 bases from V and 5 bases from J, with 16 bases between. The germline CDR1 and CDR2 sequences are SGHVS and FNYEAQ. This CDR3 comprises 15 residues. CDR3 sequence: CASSFRLGLIETQYF. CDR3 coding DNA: TGTGCCAGCAGCTTTCGTCTGGGGCTGATCGAGACCCAGTACTTC.

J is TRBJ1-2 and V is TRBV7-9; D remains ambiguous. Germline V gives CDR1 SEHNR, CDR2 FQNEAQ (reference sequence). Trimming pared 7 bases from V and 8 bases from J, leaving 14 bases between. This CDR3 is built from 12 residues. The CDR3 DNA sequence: TGTGCCAGCACCCAGATGTTGGGAGGCTACACCTTC. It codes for CASTQMLGGYTF. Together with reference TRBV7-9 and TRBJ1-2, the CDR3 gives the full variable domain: DTGVSQNPRHKITKRGQNVTFRCDPISEHNRLYWYRQTLGQGPEFLTYFQNEAQLEKSRLLSDRFSAERPKGSFSTLEIQRTEQGDSAMYLCASTQMLGGYTFGSGTRLTVV.

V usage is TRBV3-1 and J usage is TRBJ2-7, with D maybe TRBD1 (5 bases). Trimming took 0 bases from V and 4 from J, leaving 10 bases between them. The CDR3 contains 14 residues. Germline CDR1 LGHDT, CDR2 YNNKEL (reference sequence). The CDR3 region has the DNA TGTGCCAGCAGCCAAGACAGGGCGTATTACGAGCAGTACTTC. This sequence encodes CASSQDRAYYEQYF.

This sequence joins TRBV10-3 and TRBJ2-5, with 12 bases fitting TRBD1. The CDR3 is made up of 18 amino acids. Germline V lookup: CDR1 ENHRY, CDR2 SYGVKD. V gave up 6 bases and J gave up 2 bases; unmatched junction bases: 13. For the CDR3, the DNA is TGTGCCATCAGCAGGAGTTCGCCGGGACAGGGGGCTCAAGAGACCCAGTACTTC. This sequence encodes CAISRSSPGQGAQETQYF.

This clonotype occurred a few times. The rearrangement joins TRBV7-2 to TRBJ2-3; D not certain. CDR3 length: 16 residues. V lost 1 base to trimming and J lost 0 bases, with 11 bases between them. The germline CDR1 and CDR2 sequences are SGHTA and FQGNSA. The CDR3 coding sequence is TGTGCCAGCAGCTTAGGTGGTACAGCTAGCACAGATACGCAGTATTTT. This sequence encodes CASSLGGTASTDTQYF.

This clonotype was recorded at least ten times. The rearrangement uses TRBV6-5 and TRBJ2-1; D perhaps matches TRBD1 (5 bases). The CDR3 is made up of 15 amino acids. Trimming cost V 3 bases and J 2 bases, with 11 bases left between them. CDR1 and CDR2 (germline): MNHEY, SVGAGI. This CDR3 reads CASSYRQTPYNEQFF. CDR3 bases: TGTGCCAGCAGTTATCGACAGACCCCCTACAATGAGCAGTTCTTC.

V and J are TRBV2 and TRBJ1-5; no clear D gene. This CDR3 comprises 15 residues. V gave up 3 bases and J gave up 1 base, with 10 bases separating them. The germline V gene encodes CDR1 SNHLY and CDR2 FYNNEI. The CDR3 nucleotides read TGTGCCAGCAGTGAGGGTCAGACCAGCAATCAGCCCCAGCATTTT. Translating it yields CASSEGQTSNQPQHF.